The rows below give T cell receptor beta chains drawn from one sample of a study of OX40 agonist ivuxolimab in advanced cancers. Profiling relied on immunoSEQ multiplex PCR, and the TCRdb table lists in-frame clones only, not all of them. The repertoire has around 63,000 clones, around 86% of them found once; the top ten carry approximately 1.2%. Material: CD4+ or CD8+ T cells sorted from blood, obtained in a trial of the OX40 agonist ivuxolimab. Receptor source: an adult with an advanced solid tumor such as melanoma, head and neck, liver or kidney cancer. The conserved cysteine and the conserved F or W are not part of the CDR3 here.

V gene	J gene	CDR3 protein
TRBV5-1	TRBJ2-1	ASSLGQGAGDEQF
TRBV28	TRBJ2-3	ASSFFAGAADTQY
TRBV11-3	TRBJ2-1	ASSLGTSGPYNEQF
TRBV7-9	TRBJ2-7	ASSLTSIGEQY
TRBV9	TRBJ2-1	ASSGGSSYNEQF
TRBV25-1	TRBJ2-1	ASSEWGGHSYNEQF
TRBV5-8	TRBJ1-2	ASSLGTQPSYGYT
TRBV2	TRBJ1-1	ASSNRDMNTEAF
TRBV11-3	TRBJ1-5	ARAQPGRTRQPQH
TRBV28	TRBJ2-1	ASSLVGGQYNEQF
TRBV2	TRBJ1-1	ASRLTGVGTEAF
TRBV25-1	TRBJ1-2	ASSVHPQYGYT
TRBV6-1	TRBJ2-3	ASSEQGEDTQY
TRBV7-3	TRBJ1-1	ASSLSTGGAVPF
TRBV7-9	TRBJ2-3	ASSKREYEDTQY
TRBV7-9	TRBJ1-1	ASSHGQGAEAF
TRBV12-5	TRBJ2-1	ASGLAGGDYNEQF
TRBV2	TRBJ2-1	ASRPVGASSYNEQF
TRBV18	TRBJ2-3	ASSLRSSGNTLWATDTQY
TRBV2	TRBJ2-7	ASSLDQAGEQY
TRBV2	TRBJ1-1	ASSELGGDTEAF
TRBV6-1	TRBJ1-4	ASSANRWGRDEKLF
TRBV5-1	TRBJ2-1	ASSGTSGTVFEQF
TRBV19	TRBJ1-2	ASSPSVVGRSGYT
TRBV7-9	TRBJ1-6	ASSTGGGPNSPLH
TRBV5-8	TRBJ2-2	ASSLATASGIIRELF
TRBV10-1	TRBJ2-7	ASSDGGLSGEQY
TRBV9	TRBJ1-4	ASSVSPGTEEKLF
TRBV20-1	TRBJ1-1	SAMGSTEAF
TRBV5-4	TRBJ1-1	ASSSPGQGNTEAF
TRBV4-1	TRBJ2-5	ASSQQPPGRSIGTQY
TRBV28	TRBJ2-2	ASSPAASGSAGELF
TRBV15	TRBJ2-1	ATSRDLAGGIDEQF
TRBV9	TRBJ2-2	ASSVAPGSDTGELF
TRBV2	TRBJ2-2	ASSRSPNTGELF
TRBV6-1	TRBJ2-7	ASSTQASSYEQY
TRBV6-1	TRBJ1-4	ASSGRDGHEKLF
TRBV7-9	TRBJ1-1	ASSQGTGLIRAF
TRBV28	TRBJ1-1	ATGVGNTEAF
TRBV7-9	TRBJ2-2	ASSLALAGVVTGELF
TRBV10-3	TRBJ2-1	AISSDYEQF
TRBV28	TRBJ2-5	ASSLSPSQGMGETQY
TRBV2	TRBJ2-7	ASSEVGVEQY
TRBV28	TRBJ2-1	ASSLSWDYYNEQF